This is a list of T cell receptor beta chains from one sample in a study of cytomegalovirus exposure and HLA in healthy donors. Profiled with immunoSEQ multiplex PCR; TCRdb holds only in-frame clones, not every one. This table holds about 150,000 clones, 75% to 90% found once. The specimen sequenced was PBMCs. The receptors come from a boy younger than 10 in good health and CMV-seronegative. The CDR3 runs from the conserved cysteine through the conserved F or W. A D gene is named only where the DNA matches it firmly. Clone size, where shown, is once, few, many, or a class for clones that have expanded.

TRBJ1-5	NA	NA	TRBV19	CASSIIERPQHF	TGTGCCAGTAGTATAATTGAGAGACCCCAGCATTTT
TRBJ2-1	NA	NA	TRBV28	CASSFGGDYNEQFF	TGTGCCAGCAGTTTCGGCGGGGATTACAATGAGCAGTTCTTC
TRBJ2-5	NA	TRBD2	TRBV9	CASSPGVAGGQETQYF	TGTGCCAGCAGCCCCGGGGTAGCGGGGGGGCAGGAGACCCAGTACTTC
TRBJ2-7	NA	TRBD2	TRBV4-3	CASSQVVGGLAISYEQYF	TGCGCCAGCAGCCAAGTAGTGGGGGGACTAGCGATCTCCTACGAGCAGTACTTC
TRBJ2-7	NA	TRBD2	TRBV6-1	CASSEASGGYEQYF	TGTGCCAGCAGTGAAGCTAGCGGGGGGTACGAGCAGTACTTC
TRBJ1-2	NA	NA	TRBV27	CASSFAYRAPFPYGYTF	TGTGCCAGCAGCTTCGCGTACAGGGCTCCTTTTCCATATGGCTACACCTTC
TRBJ1-1	once	NA	TRBV10-3	CAISLQENTEAFF	TGTGCCATCAGTTTACAGGAGAACACTGAAGCTTTCTTT
TRBJ1-5	NA	NA	TRBV2	CASRIGGGDNQPQHF	TGTGCCAGCAGGATTGGCGGAGGCGACAATCAGCCCCAGCATTTT
TRBJ2-5	NA	NA	TRBV30	CAWNPGGGRETQYF	TGTGCCTGGAATCCAGGGGGAGGACGGGAGACCCAGTACTTC
TRBJ1-2	NA	TRBD1	TRBV15	CATSTAGQGFGYTF	TGTGCCACCAGCACTGCGGGACAGGGGTTTGGCTACACCTTC
TRBJ2-1	once	TRBD2	TRBV5-4	CASSLGERGGVSEQFF	TGTGCCAGCAGCTTGGGGGAGCGGGGGGGCGTGAGTGAGCAGTTCTTC
TRBJ1-1	NA	NA	TRBV29-1	CSGNSGGSNTEAFF	TGCAGCGGTAACTCTGGGGGGTCGAACACTGAAGCTTTCTTT
TRBJ1-3	NA	TRBD1	TRBV18	CASSPSSGTGTGNTIYF	TGTGCCAGCTCACCATCTTCCGGGACAGGGACTGGAAACACCATATATTTT
TRBJ2-7	NA	NA	TRBV13	CASSQGRAYEQYF	TGTGCCAGCAGCCAGGGCAGGGCCTACGAGCAGTACTTC
TRBJ1-2	many	NA	TRBV4-3	CASSQEEGSIYGYTF	TGCGCCAGCAGCCAAGAAGAGGGCAGCATCTATGGCTACACCTTC
TRBJ1-6	NA	TRBD1	TRBV19	CASSIGTANSPLHF	TGTGCCAGTAGTATCGGGACAGCAAATTCACCCCTCCACTTT
TRBJ2-1	few	NA	TRBV5-6	CASSLSTVGQFF	TGTGCCAGCAGCTTATCCACAGTGGGGCAATTCTTC
TRBJ1-1	NA	NA	TRBV29-1	CGTRGPVNTEAFF	TGCGGTACTCGGGGTCCAGTGAACACTGAAGCTTTCTTT
TRBJ2-1	NA	NA	TRBV7-3	CASSSSLIATGANEQFF	TGTGCCAGCAGCTCCTCCCTGATAGCTACGGGTGCTAATGAGCAGTTCTTC
TRBJ2-3	NA	TRBD2	TRBV5-6	CASSLALAGWDTQYF	TGTGCCAGCAGCTTGGCGCTAGCGGGGTGGGATACGCAGTATTTT
TRBJ2-3	few	NA	TRBV12-2	CASRLVRAPTQDLPGSTQYF	TGTGCAAGTCGCTTAGTCAGGGCTCCCACACAGGATCTACCCGGGAGTACGCAGTATTTT
TRBJ1-2	NA	NA	TRBV6-6	CASSYSALGQRGYTF	TGTGCCAGCAGTTACTCCGCGTTGGGGCAAAGGGGCTACACCTTC
TRBJ1-4	NA	NA	TRBV6-1	CASSERVNTGQREKLFF	TGTGCCAGCAGTGAAAGAGTGAATACAGGGCAACGGGAAAAACTGTTTTTT
TRBJ1-4	NA	NA	TRBV5-6	CASSLAGVGEKLFF	TGTGCCAGCAGCTTGGCAGGGGTTGGTGAAAAACTGTTTTTT
TRBJ2-7	NA	TRBD1	TRBV27	CASSSGTGGASFYEQYF	TGTGCCAGCAGCTCCGGGACAGGGGGCGCCAGTTTCTACGAGCAGTACTTC
TRBJ2-5	NA	NA	TRBV5-1	CASSLSKGKEETQYF	TGCGCCAGCAGCTTGAGTAAGGGGAAAGAAGAGACCCAGTACTTC
TRBJ2-1	NA	TRBD2	TRBV19	CASSDPGGGYYNEQFF	TGTGCCAGTAGTGATCCGGGCGGGGGTTACTACAATGAGCAGTTCTTC
TRBJ2-2	NA	NA	TRBV5-1	CASSFTGSPVAGELFF	TGCGCCAGCAGCTTTACAGGGAGTCCGGTCGCCGGGGAGCTGTTTTTT
TRBJ2-3	NA	TRBD2	TRBV9	CASSVRLAGGNTDTQYF	TGTGCCAGCAGCGTACGCCTAGCGGGGGGAAACACAGATACGCAGTATTTT
TRBJ2-7	NA	TRBD2	TRBV30	CAFTSGSYEQYF	TGTGCTTTTACTAGCGGGTCCTACGAGCAGTACTTC
TRBJ1-1	NA	NA	TRBV6-1	CASSESGTMYRRAFF	TGTGCCAGCAGTGAGTCCGGGACAATGTATCGGAGGGCTTTCTTT
TRBJ1-1	few	NA	TRBV7-9	CASSLGAQGNTEAFF	TGTGCCAGCAGCTTAGGGGCACAGGGAAACACTGAAGCTTTCTTT
TRBJ2-3	NA	NA	TRBV7-9	CASSQTGTDTQYF	TGTGCCAGCAGTCAAACCGGGACAGATACGCAGTATTTT
TRBJ1-4	NA	NA	TRBV5-1	CASSLTGTTNEKLFF	TGCGCCAGCAGTTTAACAGGGACAACTAATGAAAAACTGTTTTTT
TRBJ2-7	NA	NA	TRBV30	CAGGLAVGEQYF	TGTGCGGGGGGGCTAGCGGTTGGCGAGCAGTACTTC
TRBJ1-2	NA	NA	TRBV10-3	CAISEGEGKSGYTF	TGTGCCATCAGTGAGGGGGAGGGGAAAAGTGGCTACACCTTC
TRBJ2-2	NA	NA	TRBV28	CASSSGGENTGELFF	TGTGCCAGCAGTAGCGGTGGAGAGAACACCGGGGAGCTGTTTTTT
TRBJ2-1	NA	TRBD2	TRBV18	CASSPRLAGYNEQFF	TGTGCCAGCTCACCACGGCTAGCGGGGTACAATGAGCAGTTCTTC
TRBJ2-7	NA	NA	TRBV29-1	CSARSSYEQYF	TGCAGCGCTAGGAGCTCCTACGAGCAGTACTTC
TRBJ1-5	few	NA	TRBV4-1	CASSQALLNQPQHF	TGCGCCAGCAGCCAAGCTCTCCTAAACCAGCCCCAGCATTTT
TRBJ1-2	NA	TRBD1	TRBV6-5	CASTKTGVHGYTF	TGTGCCAGCACAAAGACAGGGGTCCATGGCTACACCTTC
TRBJ2-1	NA	TRBD2	TRBV25-1	CASSDRLAPYNEQFF	TGTGCCAGCAGTGATCGACTAGCCCCATACAATGAGCAGTTCTTC
TRBJ2-1	NA	TRBD2	TRBV5-6	CASSLGGTSGRALFF	TGTGCCAGCAGCTTGGGAGGGACTAGCGGGAGGGCACTGTTCTTC
TRBJ1-6	NA	TRBD1	TRBV11-2	CASSPRGQGGNSPLHF	TGTGCCAGCAGCCCCCGGGGACAGGGGGGGAATTCACCCCTCCACTTT
TRBJ1-1	NA	NA	TRBV11-2	CASSLLGVREANTEAFF	TGTGCCAGCAGCTTACTTGGAGTTCGGGAGGCGAACACTGAAGCTTTCTTT
TRBJ2-1	few	TRBD2	TRBV19	CASSIGTSEDEQFF	TGTGCCAGTAGTATAGGGACTAGCGAGGATGAGCAGTTCTTC
TRBJ2-7	NA	TRBD1	TRBV19	CASRRQGDYEQYF	TGTGCCAGTAGGCGACAGGGGGACTACGAGCAGTACTTC
TRBJ2-5	NA	NA	TRBV7-2	CASSLVVGGPQETQYF	TGTGCCAGCAGCTTAGTGGTAGGCGGGCCACAAGAGACCCAGTACTTC
TRBJ1-5	NA	NA	TRBV28	CASIQAGREGQPQHF	TGTGCCAGCATCCAGGCGGGGAGGGAGGGTCAGCCCCAGCATTTT